These T cell receptor beta chains were read from a single sample in a study of blood T cell repertoires in COVID-19. TCRdb's table, derived via immunoSEQ multiplex PCR, lists solely in-frame clones and lacks some. The sample includes some 42,000 clones, around four fifths of them seen just once. Sequencing was done on a sample of peripheral blood. These receptors all stem from a man aged 45-60 years with active COVID-19. CDR3s include the opening cysteine and the closing phenylalanine or tryptophan. The D gene is left open where the match is weak. Size values are once, few and many counts, or a class for expanded clones, and some rows have none.

CDR3aa: CASSGPDSYGYTF; CDR3nt: TGTGCCAGCAGCGGTCCCGACAGCTATGGCTACACCTTC; j_gene: TRBJ1-2; d_gene: -; v_gene: TRBV6-6; abundance: -
CDR3aa: CAISEGEVPETQYF; CDR3nt: TGTGCCATCAGTGAGGGGGAGGTCCCAGAGACCCAGTACTTC; j_gene: TRBJ2-5; d_gene: -; v_gene: TRBV10-3; abundance: once
CDR3aa: CASSPSWDEQFF; CDR3nt: TGTGCCAGCAGCCCTAGCTGGGATGAGCAGTTCTTC; j_gene: TRBJ2-1; d_gene: -; v_gene: TRBV7-9; abundance: few
CDR3aa: CASTGGREQYF; CDR3nt: TGTGCCAGCACAGGGGGACGCGAGCAGTACTTC; j_gene: TRBJ2-7; d_gene: TRBD1; v_gene: TRBV19; abundance: once
CDR3aa: CASSSYGGGGVNGYTF; CDR3nt: TGTGCCAGCAGCTCCTATGGTGGAGGGGGCGTCAATGGCTACACCTTC; j_gene: TRBJ1-2; d_gene: TRBD1; v_gene: TRBV7-2; abundance: -
CDR3aa: CAWRGQGQGNEKLFF; CDR3nt: TGTGCCTGGAGAGGCCAAGGACAGGGGAATGAAAAACTGTTTTTT; j_gene: TRBJ1-4; d_gene: TRBD1; v_gene: TRBV30; abundance: -
CDR3aa: CASSSRGQGNYGYTF; CDR3nt: TGCGCCAGCAGCTCCAGAGGACAGGGGAACTATGGCTACACCTTC; j_gene: TRBJ1-2; d_gene: TRBD1; v_gene: TRBV5-1; abundance: -
CDR3aa: CASSSGSGYGYTF; CDR3nt: TGTGCCAGCAGTTCAGGGTCGGGCTATGGCTACACCTTC; j_gene: TRBJ1-2; d_gene: -; v_gene: TRBV7-8; abundance: -
CDR3aa: CASSLLGPEAFF; CDR3nt: TGTGCCAGCAGTCTGCTGGGGCCTGAAGCTTTCTTT; j_gene: TRBJ1-1; d_gene: -; v_gene: TRBV25-1; abundance: once
CDR3aa: CASSPGVNEQFF; CDR3nt: TGCGCCAGCAGCCCGGGGGTCAATGAGCAGTTCTTC; j_gene: TRBJ2-1; d_gene: -; v_gene: TRBV5-1; abundance: -
CDR3aa: CSANEQYF; CDR3nt: TGCAGCGCTAACGAGCAGTACTTC; j_gene: TRBJ2-7; d_gene: -; v_gene: TRBV29-1; abundance: -
CDR3aa: CASSLGTLYEQYF; CDR3nt: TGTGCCAGCAGCCTCGGGACTCTTTACGAGCAGTACTTC; j_gene: TRBJ2-7; d_gene: -; v_gene: TRBV3-1/TRBV3-2; abundance: -
CDR3aa: CASSRVQLQGPGNTIYF; CDR3nt: TGTGCCAGCAGCCGAGTTCAGTTACAGGGGCCTGGAAACACCATATATTTT; j_gene: TRBJ1-3; d_gene: TRBD1; v_gene: TRBV9; abundance: -
CDR3aa: CASSIRLGYEQYF; CDR3nt: TGTGCCAGTAGTATCCGACTAGGCTACGAGCAGTACTTC; j_gene: TRBJ2-7; d_gene: -; v_gene: TRBV19; abundance: -
CDR3aa: CASSPRAREISEQYF; CDR3nt: TGTGCCAGCAGCCCTCGAGCGAGGGAGATCTCCGAGCAGTACTTC; j_gene: TRBJ2-7; d_gene: -; v_gene: TRBV9; abundance: -
CDR3aa: CASSGQGAGGYTF; CDR3nt: TGCGCCAGCAGCGGTCAGGGGGCGGGTGGCTACACCTTC; j_gene: TRBJ1-2; d_gene: TRBD1; v_gene: TRBV5-1; abundance: -
CDR3aa: CASSQSGTPGTYEQYF; CDR3nt: TGCGCCAGCAGTCAATCGGGCACCCCGGGGACCTACGAGCAGTACTTC; j_gene: TRBJ2-7; d_gene: -; v_gene: TRBV23-1; abundance: -
CDR3aa: CASTRRAGTGELFF; CDR3nt: TGTGCCAGCACTCGGCGGGCTGGGACCGGGGAGCTGTTTTTT; j_gene: TRBJ2-2; d_gene: -; v_gene: TRBV7-6; abundance: -
CDR3aa: CASSWARAGVYGYTF; CDR3nt: TGTGCCAGCAGCTGGGCCCGAGCAGGGGTCTATGGCTACACCTTC; j_gene: TRBJ1-2; d_gene: -; v_gene: TRBV5-4; abundance: -
CDR3aa: CATSKGQGNGNEQFF; CDR3nt: TGTGCCACCAGCAAGGGACAGGGGAACGGCAATGAGCAGTTCTTC; j_gene: TRBJ2-1; d_gene: TRBD1; v_gene: TRBV15; abundance: -
CDR3aa: CASSEAPGATYEQYF; CDR3nt: TGTGCCAGCAGTGAAGCGCCTGGGGCCACCTACGAGCAGTACTTC; j_gene: TRBJ2-7; d_gene: -; v_gene: TRBV2; abundance: -
CDR3aa: CASSSPYNEQFF; CDR3nt: TGTGCCAGCAGCTCTCCCTACAATGAGCAGTTCTTC; j_gene: TRBJ2-1; d_gene: -; v_gene: TRBV6-2/TRBV6-3; abundance: -
CDR3aa: CASSRTIWDSGYEQYF; CDR3nt: TGTGCCAGCAGCAGGACCATTTGGGACTCCGGTTACGAGCAGTACTTC; j_gene: TRBJ2-7; d_gene: -; v_gene: TRBV7-8; abundance: -
CDR3aa: CASGTGVTTIYF; CDR3nt: TGTGCCAGTGGGACGGGGGTCACCACCATATATTTT; j_gene: TRBJ1-3; d_gene: -; v_gene: TRBV19; abundance: -
CDR3aa: CASSARQGPPGELFF; CDR3nt: TGTGCCAGCAGCGCACGACAGGGTCCTCCCGGGGAGCTGTTTTTT; j_gene: TRBJ2-2; d_gene: TRBD1; v_gene: TRBV9; abundance: -
CDR3aa: CASTASGTGGRYGYTF; CDR3nt: TGTGCCAGCACCGCTTCTGGGACAGGGGGCCGCTATGGCTACACCTTC; j_gene: TRBJ1-2; d_gene: TRBD1; v_gene: TRBV28; abundance: once
CDR3aa: CASSYPAGNEKLFF; CDR3nt: TGTGCCAGCAGTTACCCCGCCGGGAATGAAAAACTGTTTTTT; j_gene: TRBJ1-4; d_gene: -; v_gene: TRBV6-2/TRBV6-3; abundance: -
CDR3aa: CASSVRTEQYF; CDR3nt: TGTGCCAGCAGTGTGCGCACCGAGCAGTACTTC; j_gene: TRBJ2-7; d_gene: -; v_gene: TRBV2; abundance: -
CDR3aa: CASSIGWGVGEQFF; CDR3nt: TGTGCCAGTAGTATAGGCTGGGGGGTAGGTGAGCAGTTCTTC; j_gene: TRBJ2-1; d_gene: -; v_gene: TRBV19; abundance: once
CDR3aa: CASSLATGDQPQHF; CDR3nt: TGTGCTAGCAGCTTAGCAACAGGCGATCAGCCCCAGCATTTT; j_gene: TRBJ1-5; d_gene: -; v_gene: TRBV7-7; abundance: -
CDR3aa: CASSFDWNYGYTF; CDR3nt: TGCGCCAGCAGCTTCGACTGGAACTATGGCTACACCTTC; j_gene: TRBJ1-2; d_gene: -; v_gene: TRBV5-1; abundance: -
CDR3aa: CASSTRGGYTDTQYF; CDR3nt: TGTGCCAGCAGCACACGTGGGGGGTACACAGATACGCAGTATTTT; j_gene: TRBJ2-3; d_gene: -; v_gene: TRBV5-4; abundance: -
CDR3aa: CASSVTAYNEKLFF; CDR3nt: TGTGCCAGCAGTGTCACAGCCTATAATGAAAAACTGTTTTTT; j_gene: TRBJ1-4; d_gene: -; v_gene: TRBV2; abundance: once
CDR3aa: CASSLAAANTGELFF; CDR3nt: TGTGCCAGCAGCTTAGCAGCGGCTAACACCGGGGAGCTGTTTTTT; j_gene: TRBJ2-2; d_gene: -; v_gene: TRBV7-6; abundance: -
CDR3aa: CASSWGQTGAGELFF; CDR3nt: TGTGCCAGCAGCTGGGGTCAAACCGGGGCCGGGGAGCTGTTTTTT; j_gene: TRBJ2-2; d_gene: -; v_gene: TRBV7-3; abundance: -
CDR3aa: CASSSGGLGTEAFF; CDR3nt: TGTGCCAGCAGTTCGGGGGGGCTGGGCACTGAAGCTTTCTTT; j_gene: TRBJ1-1; d_gene: -; v_gene: TRBV27; abundance: -
CDR3aa: CASRFGLNNQPQHF; CDR3nt: TGTGCCAGCAGGTTTGGACTGAACAATCAGCCCCAGCATTTT; j_gene: TRBJ1-5; d_gene: -; v_gene: TRBV5-5; abundance: -
CDR3aa: CASSSGRSTNTGELFF; CDR3nt: TGTGCCAGCAGTTCCGGGAGAAGCACGAACACCGGGGAGCTGTTTTTT; j_gene: TRBJ2-2; d_gene: -; v_gene: TRBV6-5; abundance: -
CDR3aa: CASSLGGLAGAYEQYF; CDR3nt: TGTGCCAGCAGCTTGGGGGGACTAGCGGGGGCCTACGAGCAGTACTTC; j_gene: TRBJ2-7; d_gene: TRBD2; v_gene: TRBV5-4; abundance: -
CDR3aa: CASSLWADGYEQYF; CDR3nt: TGCGCCAGCAGCTTATGGGCAGACGGCTACGAGCAGTACTTC; j_gene: TRBJ2-7; d_gene: -; v_gene: TRBV5-1; abundance: -